Listed below are T cell receptor beta chains from one sample, sequenced in a study of OX40 agonist ivuxolimab in advanced cancers. The protocol was immunoSEQ multiplex PCR, while the TCRdb copy is restricted to in-frame clones and leaves out a portion. The sample consists of just under 65,000 clones, about four fifths of them appearing once. The material was CD4+ or CD8+ T cells sorted from blood, obtained in a trial of the OX40 agonist ivuxolimab. These receptors were taken from an adult with an advanced solid tumor such as melanoma, head and neck, liver or kidney cancer. CDR3s include the opening cysteine and the closing phenylalanine or tryptophan. The D gene is left open where the match is weak. The size field is filled for only some rows; it gives once, few, many or a size class.

clone size	D gene	V gene	J gene	CDR3 protein	CDR3 DNA
.	.	TRBV19	TRBJ2-7	CASSNRQTLTYEQYF	TGTGCCAGTAGTAATCGACAGACTCTAACCTACGAGCAGTACTTC
once	TRBD2	TRBV19	TRBJ2-1	CASSIGQLRRGGMGNEQFF	TGTGCCAGTAGTATAGGCCAGCTACGGCGGGGGGGCATGGGAAATGAGCAGTTCTTC
.	TRBD1	TRBV5-1	TRBJ1-5	CASSLTGGVDQPQHF	TGCGCCAGCAGCTTGACAGGGGGCGTCGATCAGCCCCAGCATTTT
.	TRBD1	TRBV9	TRBJ1-1	CASSAADRGDTEAFF	TGTGCCAGCAGCGCCGCAGACAGGGGGGACACTGAAGCTTTCTTT
.	.	TRBV7-2	TRBJ1-6	CASRQGEWGSPLHF	TGTGCCAGCAGACAAGGCGAATGGGGCTCACCCCTCCACTTT
.	.	TRBV7-2	TRBJ2-7	CASSPSGASYEQYF	TGTGCCAGCAGCCCATCCGGGGCCTCTTACGAGCAGTACTTC
.	.	TRBV29-1	TRBJ1-2	CSVEGTSNYGYTF	TGCAGCGTTGAAGGGACATCTAACTATGGCTACACCTTC
once	TRBD1	TRBV18	TRBJ2-7	CASSPPLVGQGYYEQYF	TGTGCCAGCTCACCACCGTTGGTAGGACAGGGCTACTACGAGCAGTACTTC
.	.	TRBV6-5	TRBJ2-3	CASSYLGDRDTQYF	TGTGCCAGCAGTTACTTAGGGGATAGGGATACGCAGTATTTT
.	.	TRBV6-4	TRBJ2-7	CASSDTFGGLNEQYF	TGTGCCAGCAGTGACACGTTCGGGGGGCTCAACGAGCAGTACTTC
.	.	TRBV19	TRBJ1-1	CASSLVGGNTEAFF	TGTGCCAGTAGTCTGGTTGGGGGGAACACTGAAGCTTTCTTT
once	TRBD1	TRBV4-1	TRBJ1-1	CASSQTGTGNTEAFF	TGCGCCAGCAGCCAAACTGGGACAGGGAATACTGAAGCTTTCTTT
.	.	TRBV30	TRBJ1-1	CAFRLGNTEAFF	TGTGCCTTCCGCCTAGGGAACACTGAAGCTTTCTTT
.	.	TRBV21-1	TRBJ2-7	CASSKADGTSSYEQYF	TGTGCCAGCAGCAAAGCAGACGGTACGAGCTCCTACGAGCAGTACTTC
.	.	TRBV5-1	TRBJ2-2	CASSLDPGSTGELFF	TGCGCCAGCAGCTTGGATCCAGGGAGCACCGGGGAGCTGTTTTTT
.	.	TRBV7-9	TRBJ2-7	CASSAAYEQYF	TGTGCCAGCAGCGCTGCCTACGAGCAGTACTTC
.	.	TRBV9	TRBJ1-2	CASSAYSLDGYTF	TGTGCCAGCAGTGCCTACTCGTTGGATGGCTACACCTTC
.	TRBD1	TRBV19	TRBJ1-6	CASSMGQYNSPLHF	TGTGCCAGTAGTATGGGACAGTATAATTCACCCCTCCACTTT
few	.	TRBV10-1	TRBJ2-7	CASKGIRTYEQYF	TGCGCCAGCAAGGGGATTCGGACCTACGAGCAGTACTTC
.	TRBD1	TRBV2	TRBJ1-5	CASTADRGGNQPQHF	TGTGCCAGCACCGCGGACAGGGGCGGTAATCAGCCCCAGCATTTT
few	.	TRBV7-2	TRBJ1-2	CASSAAPSGDYGYTF	TGTGCCAGCAGCGCGGCCCCCTCAGGGGACTATGGCTACACCTTC
.	TRBD2	TRBV27	TRBJ2-5	CASRTSGETQYF	TGTGCCAGCCGGACTAGTGGTGAGACCCAGTACTTC
.	.	TRBV28	TRBJ2-5	CASSLVGGHGETQYF	TGTGCCAGCAGTTTAGTAGGGGGACACGGGGAGACCCAGTACTTC
once	.	TRBV2	TRBJ2-5	CASLYFAETQYF	TGTGCCAGCCTTTACTTTGCCGAGACCCAGTACTTC
.	TRBD1	TRBV27	TRBJ2-7	CASSPRTGAYEQYF	TGTGCCAGCAGTCCCCGGACAGGGGCCTACGAGCAGTACTTC
once	.	TRBV6-5	TRBJ2-5	CASESTIQETQYF	TGTGCCAGCGAATCGACCATCCAAGAGACCCAGTACTTC
.	.	TRBV29-1	TRBJ1-1	CSVSPGWGMNTEAFF	TGCAGCGTTTCCCCGGGATGGGGGATGAACACTGAAGCTTTCTTT
.	.	TRBV5-4	TRBJ1-3	CARSGVVKPNRDTIYF	TGTGCCAGGTCCGGTGTGGTCAAACCAAATCGGGACACCATATATTTT
.	TRBD2	TRBV5-4	TRBJ2-1	CASSQTSGGPNNEQFF	TGTGCCAGCAGCCAGACTAGCGGGGGGCCTAACAATGAGCAGTTCTTC
.	.	TRBV6-5	TRBJ2-7	CASRNSYEQYF	TGTGCCAGCCGCAACTCCTACGAGCAGTACTTC
.	TRBD2	TRBV5-1	TRBJ2-3	CASSLSSREATDTQYF	TGCGCCAGCAGCTTGTCCTCGCGGGAGGCCACAGATACGCAGTATTTT
.	TRBD1	TRBV30	TRBJ2-1	CAWRGTQGSSYNEQFF	TGTGCCTGGAGAGGTACACAGGGGAGCTCCTACAATGAGCAGTTCTTC
once	TRBD1	TRBV7-2	TRBJ1-5	CASSSLGTGVRAQHF	TGTGCCAGCAGCTCCCTCGGGACAGGCGTCCGGGCCCAGCATTTT
.	.	TRBV7-2	TRBJ2-7	CASSLTTIYEQYF	TGTGCCAGCAGCTTAACAACTATCTACGAGCAGTACTTC
.	TRBD2	TRBV19	TRBJ2-3	CASSIKASGFSTDTQYF	TGTGCCAGTAGTATAAAGGCTAGCGGGTTTAGCACAGATACGCAGTATTTT
.	.	TRBV2	TRBJ2-7	CASSAVYEQYF	TGTGCCAGCAGTGCGGTCTACGAGCAGTACTTC
.	.	TRBV9	TRBJ1-3	CASSVAAGKIGNTIYF	TGTGCCAGCAGCGTAGCTGCGGGGAAGATAGGAAACACCATATATTTT
.	.	TRBV27	TRBJ2-1	CASSPPRVEQFF	TGTGCCAGCAGTCCTCCGAGGGTAGAGCAGTTCTTC
.	.	TRBV29-1	TRBJ2-1	CSVEVGEGGGHYNEQFF	TGCAGCGTTGAAGTGGGTGAGGGAGGGGGTCACTACAATGAGCAGTTCTTC
once	TRBD1	TRBV7-2	TRBJ2-7	CASIRLPGQNYEQYF	TGTGCCAGCATCCGACTCCCGGGACAGAACTACGAGCAGTACTTC
.	.	TRBV19	TRBJ1-1	CASRPRGQNTEAFF	TGTGCCAGTAGACCCAGGGGCCAGAACACTGAAGCTTTCTTT
.	.	TRBV10-3	TRBJ2-3	CAISGDLSDTQYF	TGTGCCATCAGTGGGGACCTTTCAGATACGCAGTATTTT
.	.	TRBV7-3	TRBJ1-1	CASGRSNTEAFF	TGTGCCAGCGGGAGGTCTAACACTGAAGCTTTCTTT
.	TRBD1	TRBV27	TRBJ2-3	CASSGITGAQWDTQYF	TGTGCCAGCAGTGGGATAACAGGGGCTCAATGGGATACGCAGTATTTT
once	.	TRBV19	TRBJ1-3	CASTGGPGNTIYF	TGTGCCAGTACGGGTGGCCCTGGAAACACCATATATTTT
.	.	TRBV6-6	TRBJ2-2	CASSYVGTYTGELFF	TGTGCCAGCAGTTACGTCGGGACTTACACCGGGGAGCTGTTTTTT